The clone carrying this T cell receptor (beta chain) was seen once. The data derive from a study of lymphopenia after photon versus proton radiotherapy. Germline CDR1 reads MNHEY; CDR2 reads SVGAGI. This CDR3 has 14 residues. Trimming removed 6 bases from V and 8 bases from J; junction bases left unmatched: 12. The table came from immunoSEQ multiplex PCR; TCRdb's copy has only in-frame clones and leaves some out. The sample holds 37,000 or so clones, more than 75% seen once. The J gene is TRBJ1-2, the V gene TRBV6-5, with TRBD1 identical over 7 bases. The source was peripheral blood, collected from a patient treated with photon-based radiotherapy. The sequence was obtained from a man aged 45 to 65 with gastric cancer. This CDR3 reads CASSQDRIGGGYTF. CDR3 coding DNA: TGTGCCAGCAGCCAGGACAGGATTGGGGGAGGCTACACCTTC.